This passage covers 12 T cell receptor beta chains from one sample sequenced in a study of blood T cell repertoires in COVID-19 (dated by TCRdb to 2020 to 2022). Libraries were constructed by the immunoSEQ multiplex PCR assay. TCRdb re-hosts the immuneACCESS table, in-frame sequences only. Its copies lack some clones; in the studies checked, an unresolved V gene accounts for under half of them, and the cause for the rest is not known. The sample table shows around 250,000 clones, and about nine tenths are seen once. Together, the top ten hold 15% to 19% of the sample. The sample was PBMCs or T cells enriched from blood (not recorded which). These receptors all stem from a man between 18 and 35 years old who had recovered from COVID-19.

The J gene is TRBJ2-7, the V gene TRBV5-1, with 7 bases identical to TRBD2. The CDR3 contains 20 residues. Germline V gene sequence: CDR1 SGHRS, CDR2 YFSETQ. V lost 1 base, J lost 0 bases, and 19 bases stayed unmatched. This CDR3 reads CASSLLGVSSGDPSSYEQYF. The CDR3 DNA reads as TGCGCCAGCAGCTTGTTGGGAGTTTCTAGCGGAGACCCTTCCTCCTACGAGCAGTACTTC.

This chain uses TRBV6-5 with TRBJ1-5; D uncertain. The V end was cut by 6 bases, the J end by 0 bases, with 9 bases between. CDR3 length equals 14 residues. CDR1 and CDR2 (germline): MNHEY, SVGAGI. The CDR3 nucleotides are TGTGCCAGCAGGCCGATCTATAGCAATCAGCCCCAGCATTTT. Its protein product is CASRPIYSNQPQHF.

DNA of the CDR3: TGTGCCAGTAGTCGGGACAGCTTTAACTATGGCTACACCTTC. Protein product: CASSRDSFNYGYTF. This sequence joins TRBV19 and TRBJ1-2; 7 positions agree with TRBD1. V was clipped by 5 bases and J by 1 base; unmatched bases: 4. The CDR3 loop spans 14 amino acids. Germline lookup yields CDR1 LNHDA and CDR2 SQIVND (reference sequence).

This rearrangement joins TRBV6-6 to TRBJ1-6, with no clear D. This CDR3 has 16 residues. The germline gives CDR1 MNHNY, CDR2 SVGAGI (reference sequence). Trimming left V 3 bases short and J 5 bases short, with 14 bases between. CDR3 in amino acids: CASSYGLKRHNSPLHF. CDR3 sequence (DNA): TGTGCCAGCAGTTATGGACTGAAACGCCATAATTCACCCCTCCACTTT.

This chain joins TRBV6-5 and TRBJ2-1; weak D call: TRBD2 (5 bases). The germline V gene has CDR1 MNHEY and CDR2 SVGAGI. V lost 8 bases and J lost 4, with 12 bases in between. The CDR3 length is 13 residues. The CDR3, as DNA: TGTGCCAGCGAGGTCCGGGAATACAATGAGCAGTTCTTC. This gives the protein CASEVREYNEQFF.

The chain uses TRBV12-5 and TRBJ2-7, with D possibly matching TRBD1 (5 bases). The CDR3 runs 15 residues. Trimming removed 2 bases at V and 0 bases at J, with 11 bases between. CDR1 is LGHNT and CDR2 is FRNRAP in the germline V gene. The CDR3 loop reads CASGLSWGGSYEQYF. CDR3 coding DNA: TGTGCTAGTGGTTTGTCATGGGGCGGCTCCTACGAGCAGTACTTC.

The rearrangement links TRBV28 to TRBJ2-1; TRBD2 matches at 10 bases. After removal of 4 bases from V and 0 bases from J, the junction contained 12 bases not matched to a gene. The germline CDR1 and CDR2 sequences are MDHEN and SYDVKM. The CDR3 is made up of 19 amino acids. In nucleotides, the CDR3 is TGTGCCAGCAGTTCCTCACAATGGACTAGCGGCAGCTCCTACAATGAGCAGTTCTTC. This gives the protein CASSSSQWTSGSSYNEQFF. Together with reference TRBV28 and TRBJ2-1, the CDR3 gives the full variable domain: DVKVTQSSRYLVKRTGEKVFLECVQDMDHENMFWYRQDPGLGLRLIYFSYDVKMKEKGDIPEGYSVSREKKERFSLILESASTNQTSMYLCASSSSQWTSGSSYNEQFFGPGTRLTVL.

The CDR3 sequence is CASSEVSANYGYTF. In DNA form, the CDR3 reads TGTGCCAGCAGTGAGGTTTCAGCTAACTATGGCTACACCTTC. This sequence joins TRBV25-1 and TRBJ1-2; no firm D call. Trimming cost V 3 bases and J 0 bases, with 8 bases left between them. Looked up from germline, CDR1 is MGHDK and CDR2 is SYGVNS. This CDR3 region has 14 residues.

This rearrangement joins TRBV11-2 to TRBJ1-6; possibly TRBD1 for D (5 bases). CDR1 SGHAT and CDR2 FQNNGV come from the germline V gene. V gave up 5 bases and J gave up 8 bases, with 16 bases separating them. CDR3 length equals 15 residues. CDR3 sequence reads: CASSQAGLRDSPLHF. In nucleotides, the CDR3 is TGTGCCAGCAGCCAGGCGGGACTGAGGGATTCACCCCTCCACTTT.

Only one count was recorded for this clone. The chain is built from TRBV7-8 and TRBJ2-1, with 8 positions matching TRBD2. Looked up from germline, CDR1 is SGHVS and CDR2 is FQNEAQ. The V segment lost 7 bases and the J segment 8 bases; nucleotides outside the gene matches: 7. CDR3 length: 13 residues. This chain's CDR3 is CASTGLAGDEQFF. CDR3 nucleotides: TGTGCCAGCACCGGACTAGCCGGGGATGAGCAGTTCTTC.

This CDR3 reads CASSIGTGGNTEAFF. The CDR3 DNA reads as TGTGCCAGTAGTATAGGGACAGGGGGTAACACTGAAGCTTTCTTT. V usage is TRBV19 and J usage is TRBJ1-1; 10 bases agree with TRBD1. This CDR3 spans 15 amino acids. The V gene's germline CDR1 is LNHDA and CDR2 SQIVND (reference sequence). The J segment lost 2 bases and the V segment lost 1 base, leaving 1 base of the junction unmatched.

The table lists this clone with a few counts. The V and J genes are TRBV11-3 and TRBJ2-1; 8 bases line up with TRBD1. J was trimmed by 4 bases and V by 5 bases; bases with no gene match: 10. Germline lookup yields CDR1 SGHNT and CDR2 YENEEA. The CDR3 consists of 16 residues. In nucleotides, the CDR3 is TGTGCCAGCAGCCCCCCGACAGGGGTGGGATACAATGAGCAGTTCTTC. The encoded protein is CASSPPTGVGYNEQFF. The full variable domain, in which reference TRBV11-3 and TRBJ2-1 provide the parts outside the CDR3, is EAGVVQSPRYKIIEKKQPVAFWCNPISGHNTLYWYLQNLGQGPELLIRYENEEAVDDSQLPKDRFSAERLKGVDSTLKIQPAELGDSAVYLCASSPPTGVGYNEQFFGPGTRLTVL.